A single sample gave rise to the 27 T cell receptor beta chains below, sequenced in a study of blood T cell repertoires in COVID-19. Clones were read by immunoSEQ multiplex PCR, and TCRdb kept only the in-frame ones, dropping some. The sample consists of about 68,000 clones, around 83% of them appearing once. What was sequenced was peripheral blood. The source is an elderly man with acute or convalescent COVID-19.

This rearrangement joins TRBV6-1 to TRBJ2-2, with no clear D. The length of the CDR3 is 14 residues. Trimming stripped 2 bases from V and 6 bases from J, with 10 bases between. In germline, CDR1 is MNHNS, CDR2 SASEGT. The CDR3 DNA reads TGTGCCAGCAGTGAATCGGAGTTGGCCGGGGAGCTGTTTTTT. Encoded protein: CASSESELAGELFF.

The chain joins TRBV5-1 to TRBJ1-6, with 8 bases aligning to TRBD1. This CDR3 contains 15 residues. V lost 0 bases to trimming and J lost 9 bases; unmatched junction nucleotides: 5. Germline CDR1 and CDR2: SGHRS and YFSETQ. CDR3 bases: TGCGCCAGCAGCTTGGGACAGGGGAAAACTTCACCCCTCCACTTT. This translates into CASSLGQGKTSPLHF.

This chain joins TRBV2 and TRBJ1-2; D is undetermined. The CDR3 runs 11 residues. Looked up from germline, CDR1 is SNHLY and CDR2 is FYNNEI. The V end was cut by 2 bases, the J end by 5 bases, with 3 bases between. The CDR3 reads CASSEIYGYTF. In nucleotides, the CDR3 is TGTGCCAGCAGTGAAATATATGGCTACACCTTC. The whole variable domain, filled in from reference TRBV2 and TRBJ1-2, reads EPEVTQTPSHQVTQMGQEVILRCVPISNHLYFYWYRQILGQKVEFLVSFYNNEISEKSEIFDDQFSVERPDGSNFTLKIRSTKLEDSAMYFCASSEIYGYTFGSGTRLTVV.

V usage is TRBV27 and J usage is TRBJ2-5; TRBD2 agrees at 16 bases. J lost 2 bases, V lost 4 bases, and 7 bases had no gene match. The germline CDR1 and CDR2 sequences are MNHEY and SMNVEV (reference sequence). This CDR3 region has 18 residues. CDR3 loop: CASSSTGLAGGRQETQYF. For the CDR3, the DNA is TGTGCCAGCAGTTCTACGGGACTAGCGGGGGGGCGACAAGAGACCCAGTACTTC.

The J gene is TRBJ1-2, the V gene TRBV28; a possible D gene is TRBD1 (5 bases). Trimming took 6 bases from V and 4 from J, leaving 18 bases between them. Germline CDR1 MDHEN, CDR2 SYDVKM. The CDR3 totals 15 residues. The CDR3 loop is CASRIGQGRIYGYTF. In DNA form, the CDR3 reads TGTGCCAGCAGGATAGGGCAGGGTCGGATCTATGGCTACACCTTC.

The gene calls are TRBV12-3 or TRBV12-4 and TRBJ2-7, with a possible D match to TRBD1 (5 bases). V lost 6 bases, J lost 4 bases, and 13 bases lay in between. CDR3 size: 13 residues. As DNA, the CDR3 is TGTGCCAGCAGCGGACAAACACCGTACGAGCAGTACTTC. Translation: CASSGQTPYEQYF.

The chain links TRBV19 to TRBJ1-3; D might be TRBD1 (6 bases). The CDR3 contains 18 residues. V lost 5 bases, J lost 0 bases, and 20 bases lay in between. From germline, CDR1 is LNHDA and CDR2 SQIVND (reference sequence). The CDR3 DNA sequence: TGTGCCAGTAGTTCCCGCCGCTCCCGACAGGTCTCTGGAAACACCATATATTTT. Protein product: CASSSRRSRQVSGNTIYF.

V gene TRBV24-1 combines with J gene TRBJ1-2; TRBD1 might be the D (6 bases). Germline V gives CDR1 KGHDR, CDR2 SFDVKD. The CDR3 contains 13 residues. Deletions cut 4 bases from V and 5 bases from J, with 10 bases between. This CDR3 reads CATSEAGEYGYTF. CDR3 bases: TGTGCCACCAGTGAGGCAGGGGAGTATGGCTACACCTTC.

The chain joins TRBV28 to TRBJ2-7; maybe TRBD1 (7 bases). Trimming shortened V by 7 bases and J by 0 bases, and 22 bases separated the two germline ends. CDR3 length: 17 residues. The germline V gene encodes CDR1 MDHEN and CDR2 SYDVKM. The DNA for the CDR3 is TGTGCCAGCACCTCCGGGGGACAGTTCCTGAGCTCCTACGAGCAGTACTTC. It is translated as CASTSGGQFLSSYEQYF.

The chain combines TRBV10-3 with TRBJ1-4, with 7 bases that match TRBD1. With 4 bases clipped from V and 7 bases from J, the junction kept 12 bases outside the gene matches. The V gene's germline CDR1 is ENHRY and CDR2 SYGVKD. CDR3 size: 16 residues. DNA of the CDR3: TGTGCCATCAGTGCCGATACAGGGGCTGAAGTTGAAAAACTGTTTTTT. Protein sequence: CAISADTGAEVEKLFF.

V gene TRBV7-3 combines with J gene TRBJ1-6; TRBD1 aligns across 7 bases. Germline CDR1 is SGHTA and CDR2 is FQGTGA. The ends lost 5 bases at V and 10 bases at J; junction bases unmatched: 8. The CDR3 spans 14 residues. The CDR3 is CASSDDRERSPLHF. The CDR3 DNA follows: TGTGCCAGCAGCGATGACAGGGAGAGGTCACCCCTCCACTTT.

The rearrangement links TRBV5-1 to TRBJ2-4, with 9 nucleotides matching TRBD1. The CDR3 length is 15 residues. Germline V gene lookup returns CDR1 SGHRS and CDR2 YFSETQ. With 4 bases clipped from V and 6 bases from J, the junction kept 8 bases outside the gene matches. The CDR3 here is CASSPYEDRGNIQYF. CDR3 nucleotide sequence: TGCGCCAGCAGCCCATACGAGGACAGGGGAAACATTCAGTACTTC.

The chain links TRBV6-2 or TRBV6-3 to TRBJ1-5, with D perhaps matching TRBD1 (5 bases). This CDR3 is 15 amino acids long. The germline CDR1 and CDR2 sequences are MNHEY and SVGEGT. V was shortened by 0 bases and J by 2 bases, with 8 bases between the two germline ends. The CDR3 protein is CASSYSSGRNQPQHF. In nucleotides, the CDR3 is TGTGCCAGCAGTTACTCATCAGGGCGCAATCAGCCCCAGCATTTT.

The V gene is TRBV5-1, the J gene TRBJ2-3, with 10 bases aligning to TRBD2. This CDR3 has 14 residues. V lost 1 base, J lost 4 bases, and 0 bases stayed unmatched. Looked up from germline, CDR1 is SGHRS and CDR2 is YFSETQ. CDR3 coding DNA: TGCGCCAGCAGCTTGCTAGCGGGAGCAGATACGCAGTATTTT. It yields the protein CASSLLAGADTQYF. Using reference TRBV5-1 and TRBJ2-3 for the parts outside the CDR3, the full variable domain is KAGVTQTPRYLIKTRGQQVTLSCSPISGHRSVSWYQQTPGQGLQFLFEYFSETQRNKGNFPGRFSGRQFSNSRSEMNVSTLELGDSALYLCASSLLAGADTQYFGPGTRLTVL.

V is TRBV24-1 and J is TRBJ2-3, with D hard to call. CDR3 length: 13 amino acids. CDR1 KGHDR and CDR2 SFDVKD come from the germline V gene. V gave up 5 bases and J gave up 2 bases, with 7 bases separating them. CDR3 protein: CATSGGITDTQYF. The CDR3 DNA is TGTGCCACCAGTGGAGGTATCACAGATACGCAGTATTTT.

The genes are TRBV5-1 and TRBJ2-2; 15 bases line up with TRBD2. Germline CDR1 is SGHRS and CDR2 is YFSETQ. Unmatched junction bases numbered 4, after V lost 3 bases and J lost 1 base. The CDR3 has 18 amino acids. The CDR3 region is CASSSGLAGGLNTGELFF. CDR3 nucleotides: TGCGCCAGCAGCTCGGGACTAGCGGGGGGCTTGAACACCGGGGAGCTGTTTTTT.

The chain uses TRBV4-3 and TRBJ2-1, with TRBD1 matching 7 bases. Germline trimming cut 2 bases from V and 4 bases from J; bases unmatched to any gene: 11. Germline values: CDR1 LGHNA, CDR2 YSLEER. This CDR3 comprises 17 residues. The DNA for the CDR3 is TGCGCCAGCAGCCAACTATTCCGGGACAGTCTATACAATGAGCAGTTCTTC. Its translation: CASSQLFRDSLYNEQFF.

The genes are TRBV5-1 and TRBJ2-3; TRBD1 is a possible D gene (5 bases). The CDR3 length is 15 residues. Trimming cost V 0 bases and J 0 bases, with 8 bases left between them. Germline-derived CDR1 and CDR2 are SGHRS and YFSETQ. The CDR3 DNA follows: TGCGCCAGCAGCTTGGGACAGTCTAGCACAGATACGCAGTATTTT. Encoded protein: CASSLGQSSTDTQYF.

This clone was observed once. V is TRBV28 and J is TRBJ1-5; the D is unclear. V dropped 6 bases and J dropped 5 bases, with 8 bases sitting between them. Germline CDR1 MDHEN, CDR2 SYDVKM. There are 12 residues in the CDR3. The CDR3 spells CASSLTDQPQHF. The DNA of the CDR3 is TGTGCCAGCAGCCTGACTGATCAGCCCCAGCATTTT. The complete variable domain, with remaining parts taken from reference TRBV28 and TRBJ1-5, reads DVKVTQSSRYLVKRTGEKVFLECVQDMDHENMFWYRQDPGLGLRLIYFSYDVKMKEKGDIPEGYSVSREKKERFSLILESASTNQTSMYLCASSLTDQPQHFGDGTRLSIL.

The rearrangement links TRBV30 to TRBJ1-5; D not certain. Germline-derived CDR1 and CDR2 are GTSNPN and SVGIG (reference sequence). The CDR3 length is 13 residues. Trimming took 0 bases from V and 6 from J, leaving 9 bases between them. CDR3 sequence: CAWSVRGRQPQHF. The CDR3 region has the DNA TGTGCCTGGAGTGTACGAGGGCGTCAGCCCCAGCATTTT.

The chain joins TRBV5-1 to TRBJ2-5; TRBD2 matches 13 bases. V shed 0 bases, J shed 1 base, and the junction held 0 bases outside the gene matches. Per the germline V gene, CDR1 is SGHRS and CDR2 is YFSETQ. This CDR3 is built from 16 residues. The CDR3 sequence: CASSLGTSGGQETQYF. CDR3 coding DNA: TGCGCCAGCAGCTTGGGGACTAGCGGGGGCCAAGAGACCCAGTACTTC.

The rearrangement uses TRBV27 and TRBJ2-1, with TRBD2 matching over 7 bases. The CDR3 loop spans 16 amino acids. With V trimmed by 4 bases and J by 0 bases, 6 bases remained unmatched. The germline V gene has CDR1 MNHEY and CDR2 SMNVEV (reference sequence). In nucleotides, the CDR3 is TGTGCCAGCAGTTCCATCCCTAGCGGCTCCTACAATGAGCAGTTCTTC. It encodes CASSSIPSGSYNEQFF.

The CDR3 spells CACRGTENSPLHF. The CDR3 DNA reads TGTGCCTGCCGAGGGACAGAAAATTCACCCCTCCACTTT. The chain couples TRBV28 to TRBJ1-6; 7 bases map to TRBD1. The CDR3 is made up of 13 amino acids. Trimming at V came to 11 bases and at J to 7 bases, leaving 8 bases not matched to a gene. Germline V CDR1 and CDR2: MDHEN, SYDVKM.

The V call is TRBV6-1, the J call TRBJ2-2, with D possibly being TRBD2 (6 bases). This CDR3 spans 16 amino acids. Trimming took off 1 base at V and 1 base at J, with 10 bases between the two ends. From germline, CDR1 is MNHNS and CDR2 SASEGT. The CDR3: CASSEGGGGNTGELFF. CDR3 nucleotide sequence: TGTGCCAGCAGTGAAGGGGGAGGCGGGAACACCGGGGAGCTGTTTTTT.

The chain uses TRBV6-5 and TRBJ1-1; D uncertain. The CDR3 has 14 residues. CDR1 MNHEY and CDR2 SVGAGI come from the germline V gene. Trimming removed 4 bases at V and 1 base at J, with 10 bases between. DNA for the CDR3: TGTGCCAGCAGTTCTCACCCAGAGAACACTGAAGCTTTCTTT. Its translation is CASSSHPENTEAFF.

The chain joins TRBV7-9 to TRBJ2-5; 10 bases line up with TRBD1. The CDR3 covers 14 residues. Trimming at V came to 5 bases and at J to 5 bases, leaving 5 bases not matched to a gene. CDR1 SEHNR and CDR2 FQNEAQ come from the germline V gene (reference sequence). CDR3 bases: TGTGCCAGCAGCACCGGGACAGGGGTCGAGACCCAGTACTTC. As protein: CASSTGTGVETQYF.

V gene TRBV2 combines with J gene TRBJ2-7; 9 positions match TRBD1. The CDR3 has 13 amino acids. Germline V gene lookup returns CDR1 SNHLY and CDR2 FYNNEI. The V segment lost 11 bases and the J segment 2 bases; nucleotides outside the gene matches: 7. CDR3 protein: CAGRRQGAYEQYF. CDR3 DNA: TGTGCCGGACGACGACAGGGGGCCTACGAGCAGTACTTC.